The 32 T cell receptor beta chains in this list originate from one sample, sequenced in a study of cytomegalovirus exposure and HLA in healthy donors. Researchers ran the PCR with 60 Vbeta and 13 Jbeta primers. TCRdb's copy holds only in-frame clones and misses some; the assay was immunoSEQ multiplex PCR. The table for this sample gives 100,000 to 150,000 clones. Sequencing was carried out using PBMCs. The source is a man between 18 and 29 years old in good health and CMV-seronegative.

The rearrangement links TRBV18 to TRBJ2-3, with D perhaps matching TRBD2 (6 bases). The V gene lost 3 bases and the J gene lost 4 bases, with 20 bases spanning the gap. The germline V gene encodes CDR1 KGHSH and CDR2 LQKENI. This CDR3 is 17 amino acids long. CDR3 coding DNA: TGTGCCAGCTCACCCATTGGACAAGGAGGGCTGGCAGATACGCAGTATTTT. Encoded protein: CASSPIGQGGLADTQYF.

The V and J genes are TRBV5-5 and TRBJ1-1, with D possibly being TRBD1 (5 bases). The CDR3 extends over 14 amino acids. Trimming cost V 2 bases and J 5 bases, with 13 bases left between them. The germline CDR1 and CDR2 sequences are SGHKS and YYEKEE (reference sequence). In nucleotides, the CDR3 is TGTGCCAGCAGCTTTTCTGCGGGGGAGACTGAAGCTTTCTTT. This sequence encodes CASSFSAGETEAFF.

The rearrangement uses TRBV5-1 and TRBJ2-3; 8 nucleotides line up with TRBD2. Germline trimming cut 10 bases from V and 2 bases from J; bases unmatched to any gene: 6. The CDR3 covers 13 residues. The germline CDR1 and CDR2 sequences are SGHRS and YFSETQ. CDR3 DNA: TGCGCCGACCGAGCGGGGGACACAGATACGCAGTATTTT. It yields the protein CADRAGDTDTQYF.

V usage is TRBV7-9 and J usage is TRBJ2-5, with D uncertain. This CDR3 region has 12 residues. The ends were cut back, 5 bases at V and 12 bases at J, with 16 bases in the middle. Looked up from germline, CDR1 is SEHNR and CDR2 is FQNEAQ (reference sequence). CDR3 DNA: TGTGCCAGCAGCACTGCGGTGGGTCGGGAGTACTTC. Its protein product is CASSTAVGREYF. The variable domain in full, completed from reference TRBV7-9 and TRBJ2-5, reads DTGVSQNPRHKITKRGQNVTFRCDPISEHNRLYWYRQTLGQGPEFLTYFQNEAQLEKSRLLSDRFSAERPKGSFSTLEIQRTEQGDSAMYLCASSTAVGREYFGPGTRLLVL.

The chain carries TRBV10-3 and TRBJ2-7, with 9 bases lining up with TRBD1. This CDR3 contains 13 residues. With 9 bases clipped from V and 6 bases from J, the junction kept 9 bases outside the gene matches. Germline assignment: CDR1 ENHRY and CDR2 SYGVKD. CDR3 sequence reads: CAMGGDRDSEQYF. The CDR3 DNA is TGTGCCATGGGAGGGGACAGGGATAGCGAGCAGTACTTC.

The rearrangement joins TRBV11-2 to TRBJ2-3; perhaps TRBD2 as D (5 bases). Trimming took 5 bases from V and 2 from J, leaving 17 bases between them. CDR3 length equals 16 residues. Germline V gene sequence: CDR1 SGHAT, CDR2 FQNNGV. The CDR3 is CASSPRRGNPTDTQYF. In nucleotides, the CDR3 is TGTGCCAGCAGCCCGCGTCGAGGGAATCCCACAGATACGCAGTATTTT.

The genes are TRBV13 and TRBJ2-5; TRBD1 matches at 10 bases. Germline V CDR1 and CDR2: PRHDT, FYEKMQ (reference sequence). The CDR3 covers 16 residues. V trimming: 5 bases; J trimming: 2 bases; junction bases outside the gene matches: 8. The CDR3 DNA reads TGTGCCAGCAGCCGGTCCGGGACAGGGGTTCAAGAGACCCAGTACTTC. Residues: CASSRSGTGVQETQYF.

This rearrangement joins TRBV6-5 to TRBJ2-7; maybe TRBD2 (5 bases). The V and J ends lost 6 bases and 0 bases respectively, with 12 bases between them. The CDR3 is 14 residues long. Germline CDR1 and CDR2: MNHEY and SVGAGI. CDR3 coding DNA: TGTGCCAGCAGAAGAGGGTCACTCTCCTACGAGCAGTACTTC. Translated, it gives CASRRGSLSYEQYF.

The chain employs TRBV6-6 and TRBJ2-1; D may be TRBD2 (6 bases). From germline, CDR1 is MNHNY and CDR2 SVGAGI (reference sequence). The CDR3 is 16 amino acids. Trimming took off 6 bases at V and 5 bases at J, with 20 bases between the two ends. The CDR3 spells CASRRGLSGTNNEQFF. Written as DNA, the CDR3 is TGTGCCAGCAGACGCGGACTAAGCGGTACCAACAATGAGCAGTTCTTC.

The chain recombines TRBV11-2 with TRBJ1-1, with D possibly being TRBD1 (5 bases). Deletions cut 5 bases from V and 0 bases from J, with 13 bases between. The CDR3 is 15 amino acids. The germline V gene has CDR1 SGHAT and CDR2 FQNNGV. The chain's CDR3 is CASSISQGLNTEAFF. CDR3 in DNA: TGTGCCAGCAGCATTTCTCAGGGCCTGAACACTGAAGCTTTCTTT.

This chain connects TRBV18 to TRBJ2-7; D gene unclear. The CDR3 sequence is 13 residues long. V shed 4 bases and J shed 2 bases, with 9 bases lying between them. Looked up from germline, CDR1 is KGHSH and CDR2 is LQKENI. The CDR3: CASSLDTAYEQYF. CDR3 DNA: TGTGCCAGCTCACTTGACACCGCCTACGAGCAGTACTTC. The whole variable domain, remainder taken from reference TRBV18 and TRBJ2-7, is NAGVMQNPRHLVRRRGQEARLRCSPMKGHSHVYWYRQLPEEGLKFMVYLQKENIIDESGMPKERFSAEFPKEGPSILRIQQVVRGDSAAYFCASSLDTAYEQYFGPGTRLTVT.

This chain connects TRBV29-1 to TRBJ1-4, with D hard to call. The CDR3 runs to 10 residues. V lost 6 bases and J 6 bases, leaving 5 bases between the germline ends. Germline V gene sequence: CDR1 SQVTM, CDR2 ANQGSEA. The CDR3 DNA reads as TGCAGCGTCGGGGATGAAAAACTGTTTTTT. Translation gives CSVGDEKLFF.

The chain recombines TRBV28 with TRBJ2-1, with 13 bases identical to TRBD2. The CDR3 extends over 15 amino acids. J was trimmed by 8 bases and V by 6 bases; bases with no gene match: 7. The germline V gene has CDR1 MDHEN and CDR2 SYDVKM. DNA for the CDR3: TGTGCCAGCAGAATGGGACTAGCGGGAACTTATGAGCAGTTCTTC. The encoded protein is CASRMGLAGTYEQFF. The full variable domain, with the rest looked up from reference TRBV28 and TRBJ2-1, is DVKVTQSSRYLVKRTGEKVFLECVQDMDHENMFWYRQDPGLGLRLIYFSYDVKMKEKGDIPEGYSVSREKKERFSLILESASTNQTSMYLCASRMGLAGTYEQFFGPGTRLTVL.

The chain joins TRBV19 to TRBJ2-5; D may be TRBD2 (7 bases). CDR3 length: 13 residues. Trimming removed 10 bases at V and 4 bases at J, with 16 bases between. The germline V gene has CDR1 LNHDA and CDR2 SQIVND (reference sequence). CDR3 nucleotide sequence: TGTGCCACCCGTGGGGGGGCTCGAGAGACCCAGTACTTC. It specifies CATRGGARETQYF.

The chain couples TRBV6-1 to TRBJ1-2; D unclear. The CDR3 loop spans 13 amino acids. Germline V gives CDR1 MNHNS, CDR2 SASEGT. The germline V and J ends were trimmed by 9 bases and 7 bases, with 18 bases remaining between them. The CDR3 protein is CASHPSEERGYTF. The CDR3 nucleotides read TGTGCCAGTCACCCTTCCGAGGAGCGTGGCTACACCTTC.

The V call is TRBV5-1, the J call TRBJ1-3; TRBD1 agrees at 10 bases. The germline CDR1 and CDR2 sequences are SGHRS and YFSETQ. J lost 4 bases, V lost 4 bases, and 8 bases had no gene match. The CDR3 sequence is 16 residues long. The CDR3 nucleotides are TGCGCCAGCAGCCCGGGGGGGACAGGGGTCGGAAACACCATATATTTT. This translates into CASSPGGTGVGNTIYF. The full variable domain, rest sourced from reference TRBV5-1 and TRBJ1-3, is KAGVTQTPRYLIKTRGQQVTLSCSPISGHRSVSWYQQTPGQGLQFLFEYFSETQRNKGNFPGRFSGRQFSNSRSEMNVSTLELGDSALYLCASSPGGTGVGNTIYFGEGSWLTVV.

V gene TRBV5-1 combines with J gene TRBJ1-5, with 11 bases aligning to TRBD1. The CDR3 runs to 14 residues. Germline loops: CDR1 SGHRS, CDR2 YFSETQ. Trimming at V came to 3 bases and at J to 7 bases, leaving 3 bases not matched to a gene. The CDR3 here is CASSWGQGEQPQHF. The CDR3 DNA follows: TGCGCCAGCAGCTGGGGACAGGGGGAACAGCCCCAGCATTTT.

The CDR3 DNA reads as TGTGCCAGCGGGCGGGGGCAGCAACGTGAAGCTTTCTTT. Residues: CASGRGQQREAFF. The chain is built from TRBV5-8 and TRBJ1-1; D may be TRBD1 (6 bases). The CDR3 covers 13 residues. Trimming left V 7 bases short and J 7 bases short, with 17 bases between. Germline assignment: CDR1 SGHTS and CDR2 YDEGEE. Complete variable domain (other parts from reference TRBV5-8 and TRBJ1-1): EAGVTQSPTHLIKTRGQQATLRCSPISGHTSVYWYQQALGLGLQFLLWYDEGEERNRGNFPPRFSGRQFPNYSSELNVNALELEDSALYLCASGRGQQREAFFGQGTRLTVV.

This chain links TRBV19 with TRBJ2-5; 12 bases map to TRBD2. V trimming: 4 bases; J trimming: 5 bases; junction bases outside the gene matches: 8. The CDR3 is 16 amino acids. Per germline, CDR1 LNHDA and CDR2 SQIVND (reference sequence). The CDR3 DNA reads as TGTGCCAGTAGTAAAGGACTAGCGGGACGTTTGGAGACCCAGTACTTC. It encodes CASSKGLAGRLETQYF.

The chain uses TRBV9 and TRBJ2-1; 7 nucleotides line up with TRBD2. CDR3 length: 17 amino acids. CDR1 is SGDLS and CDR2 is YYNGEE in the germline V gene. The J segment lost 5 bases and the V segment lost 0 bases, leaving 11 bases of the junction unmatched. DNA of the CDR3: TGTGCCAGCAGCGTAGTAGCGGCGGGAGAAGGGAACAATGAGCAGTTCTTC. Translation gives CASSVVAAGEGNNEQFF.

This chain uses TRBV28 with TRBJ2-7, with TRBD2 matching 13 bases. Unmatched junction bases numbered 12, after V lost 2 bases and J lost 2 bases. CDR1 and CDR2 from the germline V gene are MDHEN and SYDVKM. The CDR3 has 19 residues. The CDR3 loop reads CASSLPARGLAGPPYEQYF. CDR3 DNA: TGTGCCAGCAGTTTACCGGCCAGGGGACTAGCGGGACCCCCCTACGAGCAGTACTTC.

The chain is built from TRBV28 and TRBJ2-3; 9 nucleotides align to TRBD1. There are 14 residues in the CDR3. The trim removed 7 bases at V and 4 bases at J, leaving 6 bases unmatched. The germline V gene has CDR1 MDHEN and CDR2 SYDVKM. The CDR3 protein is CASTRDRASDTQYF. The CDR3 DNA sequence: TGTGCCAGCACCCGGGACAGGGCATCAGATACGCAGTATTTT.

This chain uses TRBV15 with TRBJ2-1; 13 nucleotides line up with TRBD2. The V segment lost 9 bases and the J segment 8 bases; nucleotides outside the gene matches: 7. The CDR3 length is 14 residues. Germline assignment: CDR1 LNHNV and CDR2 YYDKDF (reference sequence). As DNA, the CDR3 is TGTGCCACTGGCGGGACTAGCGGGATCGATGAGCAGTTCTTC. Its protein product is CATGGTSGIDEQFF.

The rearrangement links TRBV7-8 to TRBJ2-7; TRBD1 aligns across 8 bases. The CDR3 extends over 14 amino acids. Germline-derived CDR1 and CDR2 are SGHVS and FQNEAQ. The V gene end was trimmed by 3 bases and the J gene end by 2 bases; junction bases not matched to a gene: 3. CDR3 nucleotides: TGTGCCAGCAGCTTCGGACAGGGCCCCTACGAGCAGTACTTC. This codes for CASSFGQGPYEQYF.

J is TRBJ2-7 and V is TRBV5-6, with 9 bases lining up with TRBD1. The length of the CDR3 is 14 residues. The germline gives CDR1 SGHDT, CDR2 YYEEEE. J was trimmed by 7 bases and V by 0 bases; bases with no gene match: 5. CDR3 bases: TGTGCCAGCAGCTTGGGACAGGGGGGGTGGGAGCAGTACTTC. It translates to CASSLGQGGWEQYF.

The chain joins TRBV2 to TRBJ2-3; D perhaps matches TRBD1 (6 bases). V was shortened by 8 bases and J by 3 bases, with 18 bases between the two germline ends. Germline V gene lookup returns CDR1 SNHLY and CDR2 FYNNEI. The CDR3 runs to 15 residues. The chain's CDR3 is CASPATDRSTDTQYF. The CDR3 DNA sequence: TGTGCCAGCCCAGCGACGGACAGATCAACAGATACGCAGTATTTT.

The CDR3 nucleotides read TGTGCCAGCAACCCCGGGACAGCTAATGAAAAACTGTTTTTT. Translated, it gives CASNPGTANEKLFF. The chain links TRBV7-9 to TRBJ1-4; 7 bases are a match to TRBD1. V lost 7 bases to trimming and J lost 3 bases; unmatched junction nucleotides: 5. The germline V gene has CDR1 SEHNR and CDR2 FQNEAQ (reference sequence). The CDR3 consists of 14 residues.

V is TRBV2 and J is TRBJ1-2; TRBD1 might be the D (6 bases). The CDR3 contains 13 residues. Trimming removed 6 bases at V and 8 bases at J, with 16 bases between. Per the germline V gene, CDR1 is SNHLY and CDR2 is FYNNEI. The CDR3 coding sequence is TGTGCCAGCAGGGCCGACAGGTACGGCGGCTACACCTTC. The encoded protein is CASRADRYGGYTF.

This chain uses TRBV5-6 with TRBJ2-1; D is possibly TRBD1 (6 bases). V was pared by 5 bases and J by 5 bases, with 17 bases between. Germline CDR1 reads SGHDT; CDR2 reads YYEEEE. The CDR3 is made up of 15 amino acids. The CDR3 DNA is TGTGCCAGCAGTTCCGGGACACGCGAAGACAATGAGCAGTTCTTC. Amino acids: CASSSGTREDNEQFF.

The chain carries TRBV30 and TRBJ2-5, with D possibly TRBD1 on 6 matching bases. Judging by the DNA end, TRBJ2-7 fits better; the J call may be wrong. Germline V gene lookup returns CDR1 GTSNPN and CDR2 SVGIG (reference sequence). This CDR3 has 11 residues. This CDR3 reads CARGQNHEQYF. The DNA of the CDR3 is TGTGCCCGTGGACAGAACCACGAGCAGTACTTC.

The gene calls are TRBV28 and TRBJ2-5; weak D call: TRBD2 (5 bases). Trimming removed 8 bases from V and 0 bases from J, with 7 bases in between. Germline V gene data show CDR1 as MDHEN and CDR2 as SYDVKM. The CDR3 extends over 12 amino acids. The CDR3 bases are TGTGCCAGCGAGCGGTACCAAGAGACCCAGTACTTC. Protein product: CASERYQETQYF.

The rearrangement links TRBV6-5 to TRBJ1-3, with D possibly being TRBD1 (5 bases). CDR1 is MNHEY, CDR2 SVGAGI, per germline. This CDR3 spans 15 amino acids. Trimming took 4 bases from V and 8 from J, leaving 18 bases between them. The chain's CDR3 is CASSSGTITCHTIYF. The CDR3 bases are TGTGCCAGCAGTTCCGGGACTATTACGTGTCACACCATATATTTT.